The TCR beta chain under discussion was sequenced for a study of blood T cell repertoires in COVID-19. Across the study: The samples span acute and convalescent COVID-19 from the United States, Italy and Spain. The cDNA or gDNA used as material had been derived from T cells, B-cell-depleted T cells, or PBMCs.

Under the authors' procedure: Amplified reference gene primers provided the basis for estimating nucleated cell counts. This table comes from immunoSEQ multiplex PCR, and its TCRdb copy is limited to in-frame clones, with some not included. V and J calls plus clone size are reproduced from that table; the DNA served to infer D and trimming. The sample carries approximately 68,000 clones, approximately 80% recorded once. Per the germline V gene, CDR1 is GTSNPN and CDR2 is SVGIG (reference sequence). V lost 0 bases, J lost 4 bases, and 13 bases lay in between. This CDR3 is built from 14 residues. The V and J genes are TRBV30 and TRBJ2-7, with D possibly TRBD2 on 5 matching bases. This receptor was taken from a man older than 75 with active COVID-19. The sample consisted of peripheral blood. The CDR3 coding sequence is TGTGCCTGGAGTGTTCCTAGCCCCCCATACGAGCAGTACTTC. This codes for CAWSVPSPPYEQYF.